Below, one T cell receptor beta chain is given with its context. This sample was included in a study of blood T cell repertoires in COVID-19. At the level of the study: PBMCs, B-cell-depleted T cells, or T cells were the source of the cDNA or gDNA that made up the material.

Method: immunoSEQ multiplex PCR; TCRdb's copy keeps in-frame clones and lacks some. The table includes roughly 290,000 clones, about 91% detected once. The V gene's germline CDR1 is SGDLS and CDR2 YYNGEE. After removal of 0 bases from V and 5 bases from J, the junction contained 7 bases not matched to a gene. The CDR3 is 17 amino acids. J is TRBJ2-7 and V is TRBV9, with TRBD2 identical over 14 bases. Sequenced material: peripheral blood. This receptor was identified in a woman aged 60-75 years with acute or convalescent COVID-19. CDR3 nucleotides: TGTGCCAGCAGCGTAGGACTAGCGGGAGGGCCAAGGCACGAGCAGTACTTC. This translates into CASSVGLAGGPRHEQYF.